The rows below give T cell receptor beta chains drawn from one sample of a study of blood T cells in healthy people across ages. A single record per CDR3 protein comes from TCRdb applying MiXCR to the 5' RACE reads. Among about 780,000 distinct CDR3 sequences listed, approximately 67% were seen once. The sequenced sample consisted of blood. These receptors were obtained from a man between 25 and 39 years old in good health. Each CDR3 is given with its conserved first and last residue. The order of the fields is V gene, clone size, CDR3 length, D gene, J gene, CDR3 DNA, CDR3 protein. The D gene is left open where the match is weak. Clone size is not always given. Where it is, it says once, few, many or a class for expanded clones.

TRBV29-1,-,13,TRBD1,TRBJ1-5,TGCAGCGTTACAGGGGGCATTGGTCAGCCCCAGCATTTT,CSVTGGIGQPQHF
TRBV9,few,15,TRBD1,TRBJ2-5,TGTGCCAGCAGCGTAGGGACAGGGGGCGCAGAGACCCAGTACTTC,CASSVGTGGAETQYF
TRBV15,-,20,-,TRBJ2-7,TGTGCCACCAGCAAACCATGGGCGGACCACCGAATCCCGACTCCCTACGAGCAGTACTTC,CATSKPWADHRIPTPYEQYF
TRBV27,few,10,-,TRBJ2-7,TGTGCCAGCGGAATGTACGAGCAGTACTTC,CASGMYEQYF
TRBV7-2,-,17,-,TRBJ2-1,TGTGCCAGCAGCTTAGCGAGTATTGGGGGGGGCCCCAATGAGCAGTTCTTC,CASSLASIGGGPNEQFF
TRBV12-3/TRBV12-4,-,16,-,TRBJ2-1,TGTGCCAGCAGTTTAGGCCTCGACAGGATCTACAATGGGCAGTTCTTC,CASSLGLDRIYNGQFF
TRBV4-3,many,13,-,TRBJ2-2,TGCGCCAGCAGCCTCACCGGGGGAAGGGAGCTGTTTTTT,CASSLTGGRELFF
TRBV7-3,-,13,-,TRBJ2-5,TGTGCCAGCAGCTCCCAGCTCCGGGAGACCCAGTACTTC,CASSSQLRETQYF
TRBV10-3,few,16,TRBD2,TRBJ2-4,TGTGCCATCACCCGACGGGGGGTGGCTTGCAAAAACATTCAGTACTTC,CAITRRGVACKNIQYF
TRBV30,-,10,-,TRBJ1-1,TGTGCCTGGAGTGGGCCACGAGCTTTCTTT,CAWSGPRAFF
TRBV6-2/TRBV6-3,-,17,TRBD2,TRBJ2-6,TGTGCCAGCAGTTCGACTAGCGGGGACTCTGGGGCCAACGTCCTGACTTTC,CASSSTSGDSGANVLTF
TRBV20-1,-,15,TRBD1,TRBJ2-3,TGCAGTGCTAGGGCCGGGACAGGGGGCATGGATACGCAGTATTTT,CSARAGTGGMDTQYF
TRBV5-5,-,13,-,TRBJ1-4,TGTGCCAGCAGACAGGGCTATAATGAAAAACTGTTTTTT,CASRQGYNEKLFF
TRBV7-3,-,16,TRBD1,TRBJ2-1,TGTGCCAGCAGCCGGGAAGACAGGGGGCCCTACAATGAGCAGTTCTTC,CASSREDRGPYNEQFF
TRBV2,few,14,TRBD2,TRBJ2-7,TGTGCCAGCAGTGATGTAGCGGGGGGGCGCGAGCAGTACTTC,CASSDVAGGREQYF
TRBV6-5,-,14,TRBD1,TRBJ1-4,TGTGCCAGCACCGGGGCGGGACAGTCCCCCAAACTGTTTTTT,CASTGAGQSPKLFF
TRBV7-3,-,15,-,TRBJ2-2,TGTGCCAGCAGCCCGGGCCACGCGAACACCGGGGAGCTGTTTTTT,CASSPGHANTGELFF
TRBV20-1,-,13,TRBD1,TRBJ1-2,TGCAGTGCTGGGGGACAGGCAGAAAGAGGCTACACCTTC,CSAGGQAERGYTF
TRBV5-1,-,14,-,TRBJ2-3,TGCGCCAGCAGCATCCGGGACCAAACAGATACGCAGTATTTT,CASSIRDQTDTQYF
TRBV20-1,few,15,TRBD2,TRBJ2-5,TGCAGTGCCCCATCGACTAGCTTCTTGCAAGAGACCCAGTACTTC,CSAPSTSFLQETQYF
TRBV7-8,-,15,-,TRBJ1-6,TGTGCCAGCAGCTTGACGGGGTTGGCTAATTCACCCCTCCACTTT,CASSLTGLANSPLHF
TRBV4-3,-,15,-,TRBJ2-3,TGCGCCAGCAGCCAAGGGGTTTTGAACGCAGATACGCAGTATTTT,CASSQGVLNADTQYF
TRBV2,-,17,-,TRBJ1-5,TGTGCCAGCAGTGAAAGGATCGGAGGGGGACGCAATCAGCCCCAGCATTTT,CASSERIGGGRNQPQHF
TRBV6-2/TRBV6-3,-,16,TRBD1,TRBJ2-7,TGTGCCAGCAGTTACGGTGGGACAGGGGACCCCTACGAGCAGTACTTC,CASSYGGTGDPYEQYF
TRBV7-3,-,15,-,TRBJ2-5,TGTGCCAGCAGCATCGGGGGAAAGTACCAAGAGACCCAGTACTTC,CASSIGGKYQETQYF
TRBV20-1,-,16,-,TRBJ2-3,TGCAGTGCTAGAGATCGATCCTCAATTCCCACAGATACGCAGTATTTT,CSARDRSSIPTDTQYF
TRBV6-2/TRBV6-3,-,15,-,TRBJ2-6,TGTGCCAGCAAGGGACGCCCTTCTGGGGCCAACGTCCTGACTTTC,CASKGRPSGANVLTF
TRBV5-1,-,15,-,TRBJ2-7,TGCGCCAGCAGCTTGGGGGAATCGAGCTCCTACGAGCAGTACTTC,CASSLGESSSYEQYF
TRBV12-3/TRBV12-4,-,17,-,TRBJ1-6,TGTGCCAGCAGTATAATACAGGGAGGTGATAATAATTCACCCCTCCACTTT,CASSIIQGGDNNSPLHF
TRBV6-6,-,13,-,TRBJ2-3,TGTGCCATCGGGGGGCATTACACAGATACGCAGTATTTT,CAIGGHYTDTQYF
TRBV7-2,-,16,-,TRBJ2-3,TGTGCCAGCAGCTTAAGGGGGGGGCCGGAGGCAGATACGCAGTATTTT,CASSLRGGPEADTQYF
TRBV20-1,few,15,-,TRBJ1-2,TGCAGTGCTAGACCTTCCCTGGGGGAAATCTATGGCTACACCTTC,CSARPSLGEIYGYTF
TRBV6-1,-,19,TRBD2,TRBJ2-1,TGTGCCAGCAAAAAGGGGGACACCATAGCGGGGGGTGTTTACAATGAGCAGTTCTTC,CASKKGDTIAGGVYNEQFF
TRBV5-1,few,16,-,TRBJ1-2,TGCGCCAGCAGCTTGGGGGCGGTAGAAAGATCCTATGGCTACACCTTC,CASSLGAVERSYGYTF
TRBV4-3,-,15,-,TRBJ2-1,TGCGCCAGCAGCCAACACGGGGGCTCCTACAATGAGCAGTTCTTC,CASSQHGGSYNEQFF
TRBV2,-,13,-,TRBJ2-5,TGTGCCAACCTCGATGGTCTACAAGAGACCCAGTACTTC,CANLDGLQETQYF
TRBV9,-,15,-,TRBJ2-7,TGTGCCAGCAGCGTAGGTTCACAGGGAGTCTACGAGCAGTACTTC,CASSVGSQGVYEQYF
TRBV7-3,-,16,TRBD2,TRBJ2-1,TGTGCCAGCAGCTCGAATAGCGGGGGGGCCTACAATGAGCAGTTCTTC,CASSSNSGGAYNEQFF
TRBV7-3,-,15,-,TRBJ2-5,TGTGCCAGCAGCCCAAAAGGCGGGGGCAGCGAGACCCAGTACTTC,CASSPKGGGSETQYF
TRBV11-2,-,17,-,TRBJ2-3,TGTGCCAGCAGCTTAGGATGGGCAGGGGAGAGTGCAGATACGCAGTATTTT,CASSLGWAGESADTQYF
TRBV6-5,-,12,-,TRBJ2-7,TGTGCCAGCAGAGCGACCGCCTACGAGCAGTACTTC,CASRATAYEQYF
TRBV10-3,few,14,TRBD2,TRBJ2-7,TGTGCCATCAGTGAGTCGGCGGGGGGAACCGAGCAGTACTTC,CAISESAGGTEQYF
TRBV29-1,-,13,-,TRBJ2-3,TGCAGCGTTGCCAGGGGTGCCACAGATACGCAGTATTTT,CSVARGATDTQYF
TRBV11-3,-,19,TRBD2,TRBJ2-3,TGTGCCAGCAGCCAACGGACTAGCGGGGGCGATGGGGTTACAGATACGCAGTATTTT,CASSQRTSGGDGVTDTQYF
TRBV5-1,few,13,TRBD2,TRBJ2-1,TGCGCCAGCAGCCCAGCGGGGGCGAAAATCTGGTTCTTC,CASSPAGAKIWFF
TRBV10-3,-,12,-,TRBJ2-7,TGTGCCATCAGTGAGCCGACCTACGAGCAGTACTTC,CAISEPTYEQYF
TRBV10-3,once,13,-,TRBJ2-1,TGTGCCATACTAACCTCGGGGTACAATGAGCAGTTCTTC,CAILTSGYNEQFF
TRBV4-3,few,15,-,TRBJ2-7,TGCGCCAGCAGCCAAGATGTGGTTGGGTACTACGAGCAGTACTTC,CASSQDVVGYYEQYF
TRBV28,-,13,-,TRBJ1-5,TGTGCCAGCAGTTTACAACCCACAGGGCCCCAGCATTTT,CASSLQPTGPQHF
TRBV6-6,once,15,TRBD1,TRBJ2-7,TGTGCCAGCAGTTACACCCCCGGGACAGACTACGAGCAGTACTTC,CASSYTPGTDYEQYF
TRBV6-2/TRBV6-3,-,12,-,TRBJ2-5,TGTGCCAGCAGTTACTCTGGACAGACCCAGTACTTC,CASSYSGQTQYF
TRBV5-1,many,13,-,TRBJ1-1,TGCGCCAGCTATAGACAAGAGAACACTGAAGCTTTCTTT,CASYRQENTEAFF
TRBV5-4,-,15,TRBD1,TRBJ2-7,TGTGCCAGCAGCTCGCGGGACAGGGAAATATCCGAGCAGTACTTC,CASSSRDREISEQYF